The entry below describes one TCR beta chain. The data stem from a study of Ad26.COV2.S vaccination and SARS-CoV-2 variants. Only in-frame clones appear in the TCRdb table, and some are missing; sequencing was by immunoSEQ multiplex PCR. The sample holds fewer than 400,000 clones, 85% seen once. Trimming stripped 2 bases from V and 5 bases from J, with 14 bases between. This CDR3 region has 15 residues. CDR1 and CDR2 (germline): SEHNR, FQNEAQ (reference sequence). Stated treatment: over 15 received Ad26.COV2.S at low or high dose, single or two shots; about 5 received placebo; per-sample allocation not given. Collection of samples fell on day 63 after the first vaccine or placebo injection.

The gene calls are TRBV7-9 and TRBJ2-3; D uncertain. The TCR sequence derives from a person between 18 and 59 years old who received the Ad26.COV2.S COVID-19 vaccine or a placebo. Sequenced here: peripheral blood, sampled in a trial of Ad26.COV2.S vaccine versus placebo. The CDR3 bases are TGTGCCAGCAGCTTACGCCCCCGTTCCGGAGATACGCAGTATTTT. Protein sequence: CASSLRPRSGDTQYF.